The following is a TCR beta chain sequence with its context. Authors' data handling: Scientists estimated how many nucleated cells there were by amplifying reference gene primers. Some clones are missing from TCRdb's copy, which holds only in-frame ones; the method was immunoSEQ multiplex PCR. V, J and clone size reflect that table, while D and trimming were determined from the DNA. The repertoire has 100,000 to 150,000 clones, over 80% of them found once; the top ten carry 1.9%. These data originate in a study of blood T cell repertoires in COVID-19. Study context: Material from acute and convalescent COVID-19 was sourced from the United States, Italy and Spain. The cDNA or gDNA used as material had been derived from T cells, B-cell-depleted T cells, or PBMCs.

The J segment lost 4 bases and the V segment lost 5 bases, leaving 6 bases of the junction unmatched. CDR3 length equals 15 residues. Germline lookup yields CDR1 SNHLY and CDR2 FYNNEI. The clonotype was recovered from a man aged 65 to 85 with acute or convalescent COVID-19. This rearrangement joins TRBV2 to TRBJ1-4; TRBD1 agrees at 8 bases. Sequenced input: peripheral blood. The CDR3 spells CASSLRQGSNEKLFF. CDR3 nucleotide sequence: TGTGCCAGCAGTCTAAGACAGGGGAGTAATGAAAAACTGTTTTTT. The complete variable domain, with remaining parts taken from reference TRBV2 and TRBJ1-4, reads EPEVTQTPSHQVTQMGQEVILRCVPISNHLYFYWYRQILGQKVEFLVSFYNNEISEKSEIFDDQFSVERPDGSNFTLKIRSTKLEDSAMYFCASSLRQGSNEKLFFGSGTQLSVL.